This TCR beta chain emerged from a study of blood T cell repertoires in COVID-19. The method was immunoSEQ multiplex PCR; TCRdb's version includes in-frame clones alone and lacks a portion of them. The sample has more than 200,000 clones; 87% are singletons. The CDR3 covers 11 residues. CDR1 is DFQATT, CDR2 SNEGSKA, per germline (reference sequence). Trimming took 3 bases from V and 5 from J, leaving 4 bases between them. Sequenced: PBMCs or T cells enriched from blood (not recorded which). V and J are TRBV20-1 and TRBJ2-2; D gene unclear. This clonotype was sampled from a young woman with acute COVID-19. CDR3 sequence: CSASRTGELFF. CDR3 coding DNA: TGCAGTGCTAGTCGTACCGGGGAGCTGTTTTTT.